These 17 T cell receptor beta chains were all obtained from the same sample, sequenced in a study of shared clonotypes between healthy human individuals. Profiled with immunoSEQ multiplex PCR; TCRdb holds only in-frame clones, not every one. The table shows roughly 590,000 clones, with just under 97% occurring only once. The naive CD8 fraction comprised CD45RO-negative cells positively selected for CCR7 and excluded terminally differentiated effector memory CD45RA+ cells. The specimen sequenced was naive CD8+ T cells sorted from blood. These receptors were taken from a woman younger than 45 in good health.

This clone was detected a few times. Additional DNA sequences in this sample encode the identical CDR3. The CDR3 reads CASSLGASGGETQYF. CDR3 nucleotide sequence: TGTGCCAGCAGCTTAGGGGCCTCAGGCGGGGAGACCCAGTACTTC. V gene TRBV11-2 combines with J gene TRBJ2-5; the D gene is possibly TRBD2 (5 bases). The CDR3 has 15 amino acids. Germline CDR1 and CDR2: SGHAT and FQNNGV. Between the trimmed V and J ends, which lost 1 base and 5 bases, there was a span of 14 bases.

The CDR3 sequence: CASSALNRDRYTYEQYF. The CDR3 nucleotides read TGTGCCAGCAGTGCGCTGAACCGGGACAGATATACCTACGAGCAGTACTTC. The rearrangement links TRBV27 to TRBJ2-7; 7 bases agree with TRBD1. This CDR3 is built from 17 residues. V gave up 5 bases and J gave up 2 bases; unmatched junction bases: 15. The germline V gene encodes CDR1 MNHEY and CDR2 SMNVEV (reference sequence).

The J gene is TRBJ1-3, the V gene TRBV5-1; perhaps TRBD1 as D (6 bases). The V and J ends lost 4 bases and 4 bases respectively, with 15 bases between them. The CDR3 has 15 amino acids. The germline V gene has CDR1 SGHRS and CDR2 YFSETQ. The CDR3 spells CASSLPQGYGNTIYF. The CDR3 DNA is TGCGCCAGCAGCCTACCACAGGGCTACGGAAACACCATATATTTT.

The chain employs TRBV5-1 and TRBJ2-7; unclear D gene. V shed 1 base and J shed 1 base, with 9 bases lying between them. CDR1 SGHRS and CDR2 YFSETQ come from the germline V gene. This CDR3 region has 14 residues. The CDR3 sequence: CASSLIGTSYEQYF. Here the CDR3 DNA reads TGCGCCAGCAGCTTGATCGGCACTTCCTACGAGCAGTACTTC. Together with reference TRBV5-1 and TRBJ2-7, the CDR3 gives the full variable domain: KAGVTQTPRYLIKTRGQQVTLSCSPISGHRSVSWYQQTPGQGLQFLFEYFSETQRNKGNFPGRFSGRQFSNSRSEMNVSTLELGDSALYLCASSLIGTSYEQYFGPGTRLTVT.

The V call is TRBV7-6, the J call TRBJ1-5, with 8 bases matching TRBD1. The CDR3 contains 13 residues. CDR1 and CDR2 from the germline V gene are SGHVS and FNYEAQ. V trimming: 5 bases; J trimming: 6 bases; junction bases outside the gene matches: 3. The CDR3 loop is CASSPTGGQPQHF. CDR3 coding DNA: TGTGCCAGCAGCCCCACAGGGGGTCAGCCCCAGCATTTT.

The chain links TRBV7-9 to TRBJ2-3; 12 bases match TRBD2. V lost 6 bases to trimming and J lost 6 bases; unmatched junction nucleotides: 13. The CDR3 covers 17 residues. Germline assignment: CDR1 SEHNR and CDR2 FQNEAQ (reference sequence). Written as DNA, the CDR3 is TGTGCCAGCAGGAACTACGGCACTAGCGGGAGGTCTGATACGCAGTATTTT. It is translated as CASRNYGTSGRSDTQYF.

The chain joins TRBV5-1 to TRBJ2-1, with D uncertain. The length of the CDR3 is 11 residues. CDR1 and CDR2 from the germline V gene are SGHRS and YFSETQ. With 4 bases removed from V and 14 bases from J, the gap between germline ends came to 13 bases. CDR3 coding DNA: TGCGCCAGCAGCCTCAACCTCTGGAAGTTCTTC. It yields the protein CASSLNLWKFF. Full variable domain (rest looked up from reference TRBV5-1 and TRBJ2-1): KAGVTQTPRYLIKTRGQQVTLSCSPISGHRSVSWYQQTPGQGLQFLFEYFSETQRNKGNFPGRFSGRQFSNSRSEMNVSTLELGDSALYLCASSLNLWKFFGPGTRLTVL.

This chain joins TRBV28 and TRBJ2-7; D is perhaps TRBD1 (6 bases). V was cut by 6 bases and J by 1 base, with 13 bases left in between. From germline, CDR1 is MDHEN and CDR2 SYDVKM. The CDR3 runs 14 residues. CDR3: CASRRRQVSYEQYF. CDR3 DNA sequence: TGTGCCAGCAGACGAAGACAGGTTTCCTACGAGCAGTACTTC.

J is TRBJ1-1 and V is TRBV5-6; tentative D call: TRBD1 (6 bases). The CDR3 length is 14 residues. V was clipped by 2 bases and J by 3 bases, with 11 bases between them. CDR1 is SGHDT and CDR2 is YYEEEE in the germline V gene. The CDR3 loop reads CASSFGTPDTEAFF. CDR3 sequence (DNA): TGTGCCAGCAGCTTCGGGACACCTGACACTGAAGCTTTCTTT.

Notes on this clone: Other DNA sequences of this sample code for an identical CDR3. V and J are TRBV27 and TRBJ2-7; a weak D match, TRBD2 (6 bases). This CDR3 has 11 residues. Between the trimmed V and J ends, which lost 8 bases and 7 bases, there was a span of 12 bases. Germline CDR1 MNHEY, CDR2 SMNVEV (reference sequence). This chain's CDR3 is CASGRGGEQYF. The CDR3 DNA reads TGTGCCAGCGGTAGGGGAGGTGAGCAGTACTTC.

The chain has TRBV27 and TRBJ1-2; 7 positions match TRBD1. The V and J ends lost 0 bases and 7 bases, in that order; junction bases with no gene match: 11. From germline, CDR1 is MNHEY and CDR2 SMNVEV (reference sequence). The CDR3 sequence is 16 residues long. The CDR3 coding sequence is TGTGCCAGCAGTTTATCGGGATGGGGACAGCCGGCTGGCTACACCTTC. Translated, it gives CASSLSGWGQPAGYTF.

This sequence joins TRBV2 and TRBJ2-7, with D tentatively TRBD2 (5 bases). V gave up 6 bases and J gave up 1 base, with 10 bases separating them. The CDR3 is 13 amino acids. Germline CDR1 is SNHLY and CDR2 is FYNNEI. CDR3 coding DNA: TGTGCCAGCAGGTGGACTGAATCCTACGAGCAGTACTTC. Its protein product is CASRWTESYEQYF.

The chain's CDR3 is CASSLAGQGLAEAFF. CDR3 in DNA: TGCGCCAGCAGCTTGGCTGGACAGGGGCTAGCGGAAGCTTTCTTT. V is TRBV5-1 and J is TRBJ1-1; TRBD1 agrees at 9 bases. With 0 bases clipped from V and 8 bases from J, the junction kept 8 bases outside the gene matches. The CDR3 extends over 15 amino acids. Germline CDR1 is SGHRS and CDR2 is YFSETQ. The whole variable domain, filled in from reference TRBV5-1 and TRBJ1-1, reads KAGVTQTPRYLIKTRGQQVTLSCSPISGHRSVSWYQQTPGQGLQFLFEYFSETQRNKGNFPGRFSGRQFSNSRSEMNVSTLELGDSALYLCASSLAGQGLAEAFFGQGTRLTVV.

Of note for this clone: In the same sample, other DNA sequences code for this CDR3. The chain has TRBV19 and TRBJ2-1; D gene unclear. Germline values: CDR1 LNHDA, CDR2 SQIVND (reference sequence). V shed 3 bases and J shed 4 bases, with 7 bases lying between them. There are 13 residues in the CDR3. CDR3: CASSISGYNEQFF. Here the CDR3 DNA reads TGTGCCAGTAGTATCTCTGGGTACAATGAGCAGTTCTTC.

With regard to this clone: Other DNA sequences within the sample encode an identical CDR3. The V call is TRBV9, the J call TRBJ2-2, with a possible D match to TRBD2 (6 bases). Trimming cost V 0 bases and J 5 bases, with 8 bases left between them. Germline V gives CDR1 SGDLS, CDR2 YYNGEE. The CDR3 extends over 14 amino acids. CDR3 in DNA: TGTGCCAGCAGCGTAGGTGGGAGGACCGGGGAGCTGTTTTTT. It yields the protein CASSVGGRTGELFF.

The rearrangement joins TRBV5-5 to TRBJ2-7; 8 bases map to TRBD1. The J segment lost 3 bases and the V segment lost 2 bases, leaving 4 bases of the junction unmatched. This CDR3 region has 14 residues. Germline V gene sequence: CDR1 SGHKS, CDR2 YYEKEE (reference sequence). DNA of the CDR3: TGTGCCAGCAGCTTCCGGGACAGGTACTACGAGCAGTACTTC. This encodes CASSFRDRYYEQYF.

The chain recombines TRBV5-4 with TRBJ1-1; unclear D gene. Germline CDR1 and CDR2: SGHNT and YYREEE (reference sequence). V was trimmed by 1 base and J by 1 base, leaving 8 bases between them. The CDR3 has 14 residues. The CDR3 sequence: CASSLPGPNTEAFF. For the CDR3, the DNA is TGTGCCAGCAGCTTGCCAGGACCGAACACTGAAGCTTTCTTT.